This T cell receptor (beta chain) stems from a study of OX40 agonist ivuxolimab in advanced cancers. Of note for this clone: The antigen is undetermined.

J lost 5 bases, V lost 5 bases, and 8 bases had no gene match. Germline CDR1 reads SGHTA; CDR2 reads FQGNSA. The CDR3 totals 14 residues. Study-level results: Researchers report that CD8+ T cells had, on average, more expanded clones than CD4+.

The method was immunoSEQ multiplex PCR; TCRdb's version includes in-frame clones alone and lacks a portion of them. Here the sample spans around 69,000 clones, 70% to 90% being singletons. Patients with a history of autoimmune disease or on systemic immunosuppression were excluded. The chain is built from TRBV7-2 and TRBJ2-5, with 7 bases lining up with TRBD1. The source of this sequence is an adult with an advanced solid tumor such as melanoma, head and neck, liver or kidney cancer. This specimen consisted of CD4+ or CD8+ T cells sorted from blood, obtained in a trial of the OX40 agonist ivuxolimab. This chain's CDR3 is CASSLTGIGETQYF. The CDR3 DNA is TGTGCCAGCAGCCTGACAGGGATAGGGGAGACCCAGTACTTC. The complete variable domain, with remaining parts taken from reference TRBV7-2 and TRBJ2-5, reads GAGVSQSPSNKVTEKGKDVELRCDPISGHTALYWYRQSLGQGLEFLIYFQGNSAPDKSGLPSDRFSAERTGGSVSTLTIQRTQQEDSAVYLCASSLTGIGETQYFGPGTRLLVL.